This T cell receptor beta chain emerged from a study of blood T cells in healthy people across ages. Combining a sample-barcoded 5' primer with a J-beta primer mix, a second PCR ran for roughly 7 to 12 cycles. TCRdb recomputed calls from the 5' RACE reads with MiXCR, one row per CDR3 protein. The sample holds 600,000 or so distinct CDR3 sequences; over 20% are singletons and the top ten take roughly 3.4%. Turning to this clonotype: Its target is not known.

Germline values: CDR1 MNHNS, CDR2 SASEGT. V shed 5 bases and J 4 bases; nucleotides not matched to a gene: 13. The CDR3 spans 16 residues. Donation came from healthy Caucasian individuals in Russia who were aged 6 to 90. Findings and caveats of the study: Investigators treated diversity estimates from one million T cells as underestimates.

The TCR sequence derives from an older man in good health. The source material was blood. V is TRBV6-1 and J is TRBJ2-5; 7 nucleotides agree with TRBD1. DNA of the CDR3: TGTGCCAGCAGTCTCCTACAGGGGACGGGGAGAGAGACCCAGTACTTC. Its translation is CASSLLQGTGRETQYF.